Included here is one TCR beta chain sequence, with context. Antigen specificity is unknown. Given the absence of the conserved phenylalanine or tryptophan at the CDR3 end, a read error is likely. The record originates from a study of read filtering for tumor transcriptome and immune sequencing. Background on the study: The cohort had approximately 16 men and some 13 women aged about 45 to 90, mean about 66 years. Study-wide points: IR-seq and RNA-seq agreed better without single-read clonotypes.

This CDR3 has 16 residues. Trimming stripped 8 bases from V and 6 bases from J, with 26 bases between. CDR1 and CDR2 (germline): MNHEY, SMNVEV (reference sequence). The library was built from roughly 400 ng RNA with molecular barcoded adaptors for alpha/delta and beta/gamma chains. TCRdb used MiXCR to reprocess the reads, holding one entry per CDR3 protein. The sample records 30,000 to 45,000 distinct CDR3 sequences, approximately 14% being singletons. The chain links TRBV27 to TRBJ2-7, with TRBD2 as a possible D gene (6 bases). What was sequenced was a population of CD138-negative cells sorted from bone marrow. The clonotype was recovered from a donor at least 40 years old with multiple myeloma. CDR3 loop: CASCRTRDFNGGEQYS. The CDR3 bases are TGTGCCAGCTGTCGAACCCGGGACTTCAATGGTGGCGAGCAGTACTCC.